Each of the 24 T cell receptor beta chains below was sequenced from the same sample in a study of cytomegalovirus exposure and HLA in healthy donors. Repertoires were generated with immunoSEQ multiplex PCR, while TCRdb's copy carries only in-frame clones and drops some. Seen here are over 200,000 clones, around 88% observed once, and the top ten hold roughly 2.8%. Sequenced sample: PBMCs. These receptors were taken from a woman aged 18-30 years in good health and CMV-seronegative.

This clone appeared a few times. This chain links TRBV2 with TRBJ1-5; TRBD1 is a possible D gene (5 bases). CDR3 length equals 14 residues. V was cut by 5 bases and J by 7 bases, with 15 bases left in between. Germline V gene lookup returns CDR1 SNHLY and CDR2 FYNNEI. The CDR3: CASSQGAEGQPQHF. The CDR3 nucleotides read TGTGCCAGCAGTCAGGGCGCGGAGGGACAGCCCCAGCATTTT.

This clone has just a few counts. The V call is TRBV28, the J call TRBJ2-7; 7 nucleotides match TRBD2. V gave up 3 bases and J gave up 3 bases; unmatched junction bases: 2. The germline V gene has CDR1 MDHEN and CDR2 SYDVKM. CDR3 length: 13 amino acids. CDR3 protein: CASSFERGYEQYF. The CDR3 coding sequence is TGTGCCAGCAGTTTCGAGCGGGGCTACGAGCAGTACTTC.

V and J are TRBV4-3 and TRBJ2-7; TRBD1 might be the D (5 bases). V lost 0 bases and J 4 bases, leaving 7 bases between the germline ends. CDR1 and CDR2 from the germline V gene are LGHNA and YSLEER. The length of the CDR3 is 13 residues. CDR3 sequence reads: CASSQEQEYEQYF. In nucleotides, the CDR3 is TGCGCCAGCAGCCAAGAACAGGAATACGAGCAGTACTTC.

The V call is TRBV19, the J call TRBJ2-5, with D possibly TRBD2 on 6 matching bases. The CDR3 is made up of 13 amino acids. Germline V gene sequence: CDR1 LNHDA, CDR2 SQIVND (reference sequence). Trimming cost V 4 bases and J 3 bases, with 9 bases left between them. The CDR3, as DNA: TGTGCCAGTAGTACACCGGGGGAAGAGACCCAGTACTTC. Protein product: CASSTPGEETQYF. The whole variable domain, remainder taken from reference TRBV19 and TRBJ2-5, is DGGITQSPKYLFRKEGQNVTLSCEQNLNHDAMYWYRQDPGQGLRLIYYSQIVNDFQKGDIAEGYSVSREKKESFPLTVTSAQKNPTAFYLCASSTPGEETQYFGPGTRLLVL.

This sequence joins TRBV2 and TRBJ2-7; maybe TRBD2 (6 bases). The CDR3 loop spans 13 amino acids. Germline V gene sequence: CDR1 SNHLY, CDR2 FYNNEI. V was trimmed by 7 bases and J by 3 bases, leaving 13 bases between them. The CDR3 sequence is CASTVGGFYEQYF. DNA for the CDR3: TGTGCCAGCACGGTTGGAGGGTTCTACGAGCAGTACTTC.

The DNA for the CDR3 is TGCAGCGTTCGAGGTGGACCTAGGGGATACTGGCAGTACTTC. Translating it yields CSVRGGPRGYWQYF. The chain couples TRBV29-1 to TRBJ2-7; D might be TRBD1 (5 bases). Germline lookup yields CDR1 SQVTM and CDR2 ANQGSEA. V dropped 5 bases and J dropped 9 bases, with 23 bases sitting between them. The CDR3 is 14 amino acids.

In this sample, this clone turned up once. This chain uses TRBV9 with TRBJ2-7; D gene unclear. The CDR3 consists of 14 residues. Trimming stripped 0 bases from V and 5 bases from J, with 12 bases between. Germline V gene sequence: CDR1 SGDLS, CDR2 YYNGEE. The CDR3 reads CASSVDEVSDEQYF. DNA for the CDR3: TGTGCCAGCAGCGTAGATGAGGTATCCGACGAGCAGTACTTC.

The chain couples TRBV28 to TRBJ2-7; TRBD1 might be the D (6 bases). The CDR3 totals 19 residues. V lost 1 base and J 3 bases, leaving 25 bases between the germline ends. Per germline, CDR1 MDHEN and CDR2 SYDVKM. This CDR3 is CASSLFPLVKGESVYEQYF. CDR3 bases: TGTGCCAGCAGTTTATTTCCTCTTGTAAAGGGGGAGTCTGTCTACGAGCAGTACTTC.

The J gene is TRBJ1-2, the V gene TRBV7-9, with TRBD1 as a possible D gene (5 bases). CDR1 SEHNR and CDR2 FQNEAQ come from the germline V gene (reference sequence). Between the trimmed V and J ends, which lost 5 bases and 8 bases, there was a span of 18 bases. The CDR3 has 14 amino acids. CDR3 amino acids: CASSRQWAKGGYTF. The DNA for the CDR3 is TGTGCCAGCAGCCGCCAGTGGGCTAAGGGGGGCTACACCTTC.

The V gene is TRBV30, the J gene TRBJ2-1; TRBD2 matches 8 bases. V was clipped by 0 bases and J by 2 bases; unmatched bases: 6. The CDR3 is 16 amino acids. Germline loops: CDR1 GTSNPN, CDR2 SVGIG (reference sequence). The CDR3 region has the DNA TGTGCCTGGAGTGTTCTAGCGGGCTTGGCCTACAATGAGCAGTTCTTC. Translation gives CAWSVLAGLAYNEQFF.

On this clone itself: Different DNA sequences within this sample yield the same CDR3. The chain couples TRBV7-9 to TRBJ1-5; no definite D call. Between the trimmed V and J ends, which lost 2 bases and 4 bases, there was a span of 3 bases. The CDR3 is 12 residues long. Germline V lookup: CDR1 SEHNR, CDR2 FQNEAQ (reference sequence). The CDR3 bases are TGTGCCAGCAGCTTACTAAATCAGCCCCAGCATTTT. Its translation: CASSLLNQPQHF.

CDR3 protein: CATERQASSEQYF. In DNA, the CDR3 is TGTGCCACCGAGAGACAGGCAAGCTCCGAGCAGTACTTC. The chain links TRBV10-3 to TRBJ2-7; tentative D call: TRBD1 (6 bases). CDR1 is ENHRY and CDR2 is SYGVKD in the germline V gene. This CDR3 is 13 amino acids long. Trimming cost V 10 bases and J 6 bases, with 19 bases left between them.

A few counts support this clone. This chain joins TRBV7-2 and TRBJ2-7, with D maybe TRBD2 (5 bases). CDR3 length: 12 amino acids. The V and J ends lost 5 bases and 3 bases respectively, with 8 bases between them. CDR1 and CDR2 (germline): SGHTA, FQGNSA. The DNA of the CDR3 is TGTGCCAGCAGCGCCGGACTCTACGAGCAGTACTTC. Protein sequence: CASSAGLYEQYF. The full variable domain, with the rest looked up from reference TRBV7-2 and TRBJ2-7, is GAGVSQSPSNKVTEKGKDVELRCDPISGHTALYWYRQSLGQGLEFLIYFQGNSAPDKSGLPSDRFSAERTGGSVSTLTIQRTQQEDSAVYLCASSAGLYEQYFGPGTRLTVT.

The J gene is TRBJ2-3, the V gene TRBV28; 10 nucleotides agree with TRBD2. CDR3 size: 17 residues. Germline-derived CDR1 and CDR2 are MDHEN and SYDVKM. J gave up 1 base and V 6 bases, and 10 bases lay outside the gene matches. CDR3 in DNA: TGTGCCAGCAGCCCCCCCGCTCTAGCGGGAGGCACAGATACGCAGTATTTT. Residues: CASSPPALAGGTDTQYF. Drawing the rest from reference TRBV28 and TRBJ2-3, the complete variable domain is DVKVTQSSRYLVKRTGEKVFLECVQDMDHENMFWYRQDPGLGLRLIYFSYDVKMKEKGDIPEGYSVSREKKERFSLILESASTNQTSMYLCASSPPALAGGTDTQYFGPGTRLTVL.

The J gene is TRBJ1-1, the V gene TRBV19; 8 bases fit TRBD1. The ends lost 2 bases at V and 3 bases at J; junction bases unmatched: 8. Looked up from germline, CDR1 is LNHDA and CDR2 is SQIVND (reference sequence). This CDR3 has 16 amino acids. The CDR3: CASSIWSGQGDTEAFF. The DNA for the CDR3 is TGTGCCAGTAGTATATGGAGCGGACAGGGAGACACTGAAGCTTTCTTT. Filled out from reference TRBV19 and TRBJ1-1, the complete variable domain reads DGGITQSPKYLFRKEGQNVTLSCEQNLNHDAMYWYRQDPGQGLRLIYYSQIVNDFQKGDIAEGYSVSREKKESFPLTVTSAQKNPTAFYLCASSIWSGQGDTEAFFGQGTRLTVV.

This chain uses TRBV7-9 with TRBJ2-7; D possibly corresponds to TRBD1 (5 bases). Germline loops: CDR1 SEHNR, CDR2 FQNEAQ (reference sequence). V gave up 5 bases and J gave up 5 bases, with 19 bases separating them. This CDR3 spans 15 amino acids. CDR3 in DNA: TGTGCCAGCAGCCATCCTGAAGGGGTGGCCCACGAGCAGTACTTC. The encoded protein is CASSHPEGVAHEQYF.

The chain recombines TRBV5-1 with TRBJ2-1; 7 bases are a match to TRBD1. Germline loops: CDR1 SGHRS, CDR2 YFSETQ. After removal of 0 bases from V and 5 bases from J, the junction contained 17 bases not matched to a gene. The CDR3 consists of 19 residues. Here the CDR3 reads CASSLEGTGTAMRNNEQFF. The CDR3 nucleotides read TGCGCCAGCAGCTTGGAGGGCACCGGGACAGCTATGAGGAACAATGAGCAGTTCTTC.

The chain couples TRBV6-4 to TRBJ2-2; 12 bases are a match to TRBD1. Germline CDR1 MRHNA, CDR2 SNTAGT. Germline trimming cut 6 bases from V and 9 bases from J; bases unmatched to any gene: 8. The CDR3 is made up of 15 amino acids. The CDR3 DNA follows: TGTGCCAGCAGCCCCGGGACAGGGGGCGTCCGGGAGCTGTTTTTT. It encodes CASSPGTGGVRELFF.

This chain connects TRBV2 to TRBJ2-2; D is ambiguous. Trimming removed 4 bases from V and 3 bases from J, with 3 bases in between. Germline V gene sequence: CDR1 SNHLY, CDR2 FYNNEI. The CDR3 extends over 12 amino acids. CDR3 bases: TGTGCCAGCAGTGGAGACACCGGGGAGCTGTTTTTT. Translated, it gives CASSGDTGELFF. The full variable domain, its missing parts supplied by reference TRBV2 and TRBJ2-2, is EPEVTQTPSHQVTQMGQEVILRCVPISNHLYFYWYRQILGQKVEFLVSFYNNEISEKSEIFDDQFSVERPDGSNFTLKIRSTKLEDSAMYFCASSGDTGELFFGEGSRLTVL.

The chain has TRBV2 and TRBJ2-1; 8 positions match TRBD1. J was trimmed by 1 base and V by 4 bases; bases with no gene match: 6. Germline assignment: CDR1 SNHLY and CDR2 FYNNEI. This CDR3 region has 16 residues. CDR3 loop: CASSAGDRSSYNEQFF. DNA of the CDR3: TGTGCCAGCAGTGCTGGGGACAGGAGTTCCTACAATGAGCAGTTCTTC.

The genes are TRBV4-1 and TRBJ2-1; the match to TRBD2 covers 10 bases. V was pared by 4 bases and J by 7 bases, with 4 bases of the junction left unmatched. The CDR3 totals 14 residues. Germline assignment: CDR1 MGHRA and CDR2 YSYEKL. This CDR3 reads CASSPLGLANEQFF. CDR3 coding DNA: TGCGCCAGCAGCCCCCTGGGACTAGCGAATGAGCAGTTCTTC.

This chain joins TRBV2 and TRBJ2-3; 7 positions agree with TRBD1. This CDR3 has 14 amino acids. V lost 4 bases and J lost 6; bases outside the gene matches: 7. The germline V gene has CDR1 SNHLY and CDR2 FYNNEI. The CDR3 sequence is CASSVEGALDTQYF. The CDR3, as DNA: TGTGCCAGCAGTGTTGAGGGGGCGCTGGATACGCAGTATTTT.

CDR3 in DNA: TGTGCCAGCAGACTCTACAATGAGCAGTTCTTC. Its protein is CASRLYNEQFF. The chain uses TRBV7-2 and TRBJ2-1; D remains unclear. Trimming left V 6 bases short and J 3 bases short, with 3 bases between. This CDR3 is built from 11 residues. Germline values: CDR1 SGHTA, CDR2 FQGNSA.

The V gene is TRBV7-6, the J gene TRBJ2-7; possible D gene TRBD2, 5 bases. The CDR3 covers 13 residues. V lost 1 base and J 7 bases, leaving 11 bases between the germline ends. Germline V gene lookup returns CDR1 SGHVS and CDR2 FNYEAQ. The CDR3 here is CASSLGGPGEQYF. CDR3 DNA sequence: TGTGCCAGCAGCTTAGGCGGGCCGGGGGAGCAGTACTTC.